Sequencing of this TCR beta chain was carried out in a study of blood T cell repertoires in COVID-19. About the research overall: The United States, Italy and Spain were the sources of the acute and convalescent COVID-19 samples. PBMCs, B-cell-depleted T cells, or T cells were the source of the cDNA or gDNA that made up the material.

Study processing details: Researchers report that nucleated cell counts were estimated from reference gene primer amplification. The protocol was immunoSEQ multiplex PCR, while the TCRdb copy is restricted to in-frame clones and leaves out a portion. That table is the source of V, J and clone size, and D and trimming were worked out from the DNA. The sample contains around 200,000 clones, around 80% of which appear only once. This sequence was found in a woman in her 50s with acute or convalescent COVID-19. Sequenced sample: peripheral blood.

The CDR3 region has the DNA TGTGCCTGGAGTGTACAGGGACTACCCACAGATACGCAGTATTTT. Translation gives CAWSVQGLPTDTQYF. This chain uses TRBV30 with TRBJ2-3; TRBD2 might be the D (7 bases). The CDR3 covers 15 residues. The germline V gene has CDR1 GTSNPN and CDR2 SVGIG (reference sequence). V lost 0 bases to trimming and J lost 2 bases, with 12 bases between them. Based on the CDR3 plus reference TRBV30 and TRBJ2-3, the full variable domain is SQTIHQWPATLVQPVGSPLSLECTVEGTSNPNLYWYRQAAGRGLQLLFYSVGIGQISSEVPQNLSASRPQDRQFILSSKKLLLSDSGFYLCAWSVQGLPTDTQYFGPGTRLTVL.